The T cell receptor beta chain under discussion was sequenced for a study of post-analysis software for immune sequencing data. Study results and caveats: TRBV5-6, TRBV5-1 and TRBV20-1 belonged to a set of about five TRBV segments that were more frequent in patients than controls.

The authors incorporated unique molecular identifiers into the TCR beta cDNA libraries. TCRdb re-derived calls from the PCR reads in MiXCR, one entry per CDR3 protein. The sample shows around 770,000 distinct CDR3 sequences, 35% to 55% of them seen only once. The germline gives CDR1 MNHNS, CDR2 SASEGT. This CDR3 region has 14 residues. This clonotype was seen only once. Antigen specificity is unknown. This clonotype originated in a girl aged 10-17 years with multiple sclerosis. The gene calls are TRBV6-1 and TRBJ2-7; 9 positions match TRBD1. The J call may be mistaken, given a closer DNA end match to TRBJ2-5. The sample comprised blood. The CDR3 is CASSGTGMSETQYF. The DNA for the CDR3 is TGTGCCAGCAGCGGGACAGGGATGTCAGAGACCCAGTACTTC.